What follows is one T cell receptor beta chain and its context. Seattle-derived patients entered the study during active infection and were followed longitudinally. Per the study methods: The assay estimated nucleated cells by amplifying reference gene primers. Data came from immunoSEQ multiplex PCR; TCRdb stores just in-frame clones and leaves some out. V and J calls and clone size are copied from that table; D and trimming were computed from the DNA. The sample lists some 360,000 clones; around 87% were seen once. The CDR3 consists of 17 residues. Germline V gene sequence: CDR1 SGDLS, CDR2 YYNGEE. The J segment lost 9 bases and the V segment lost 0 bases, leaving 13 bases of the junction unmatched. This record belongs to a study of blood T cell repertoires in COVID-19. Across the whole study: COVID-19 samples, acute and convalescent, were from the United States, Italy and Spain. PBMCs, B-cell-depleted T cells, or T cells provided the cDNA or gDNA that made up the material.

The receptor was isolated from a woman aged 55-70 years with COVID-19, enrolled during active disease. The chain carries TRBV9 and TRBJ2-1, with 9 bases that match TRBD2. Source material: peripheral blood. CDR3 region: CASSVGPLGGGAPEQFF. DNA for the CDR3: TGTGCCAGCAGCGTAGGGCCCTTGGGCGGGGGGGCCCCTGAGCAGTTCTTC.